The rows below give T cell receptor beta chains drawn from one sample of a study of shared clonotypes between healthy human individuals. Repertoires were generated with immunoSEQ multiplex PCR, while TCRdb's copy carries only in-frame clones and drops some. The sample has about 1.9 million clones, 93% seen once. The sample taken for sequencing was naive CD8+ T cells from PBMCs. The receptor source for this set is a man aged 18 to 29 in good health. Some clones in this sample may be carry-over from other donors' samples. Each CDR3 is given without its conserved first and last residue.

V gene	CDR3 protein
TRBV5-3	ARSPRGRYNEKLF
TRBV5-6	ASSPFSAGRISYT
TRBV4-1	ASSQEGLAVAYNEQF
TRBV27	ASTTGGIEDTQY
TRBV27	ASSFGQGTEQY
TRBV2	ASSEVRTGGDYEQY
TRBV19	ASKIGGARTEAF
TRBV18	ASSPGTADPETQY
TRBV27	ASQSWDGPYEQY
TRBV13	ASSNEMGSGGSNTGELF
TRBV29-1	SVDGGFVDEQY
TRBV18	ASSVFGHRSWSDEQF
TRBV28	ASSFYRGVSQPQH
TRBV5-1	ASSLATMALGYGYT
TRBV29-1	SVDERGTANYGYT
TRBV28	ASSSQLRVGNEQF
TRBV4-1	ASSPEDYEQY
TRBV4-2	ASTGASGTYNEQF
TRBV28	ASSLREVGGTHEQY
TRBV19	ASSTSDRGEKLF
TRBV27	ASSPYSPGPKETQY
TRBV19	ASTPANRGDYEQY
TRBV13	ASSFGRAVTDTQY